The 3 T cell receptor beta chains presented below share a single source sample, sequenced in a study of cytomegalovirus exposure and HLA in healthy donors. The repertoire was sequenced with immunoSEQ multiplex PCR; TCRdb's copy has only in-frame clones and lacks some. The table has roughly 200,000 clones, approximately 83% seen once; the top ten hold approximately 2.9%. The sample consisted of PBMCs. These receptors all stem from a woman aged 18-35 years in good health and CMV-seropositive.

The V gene is TRBV21-1, the J gene TRBJ2-7; no check of the table's D call, TRBD2, against the DNA was made. TRBV21-1 is noted as a pseudogene. CDR3 size: 14 residues. The CDR3 DNA is TGTGCCAGCAGCGAGGGAGGGGCCTCCTACGAGCAGTACTTC. This sequence encodes CASSEGGASYEQYF.

The V gene is TRBV29-1, the J gene TRBJ2-2, with TRBD2 identical over 8 bases. The V segment lost 4 bases and the J segment 5 bases; nucleotides outside the gene matches: 12. This CDR3 has 16 residues. Per germline, CDR1 SQVTM and CDR2 ANQGSEA. The CDR3 region is CSVVLGSGAATGELFF. CDR3 in DNA: TGCAGCGTTGTTCTTGGTAGCGGGGCAGCTACCGGGGAGCTGTTTTTT.

The chain joins TRBV2 to TRBJ2-1, with TRBD1 matching over 10 bases. The CDR3 sequence is 15 residues long. With V trimmed by 6 bases and J by 4 bases, 6 bases remained unmatched. Germline CDR1 SNHLY, CDR2 FYNNEI. The CDR3 spells CASSADRGEYNEQFF. CDR3 coding DNA: TGTGCCAGCAGCGCGGACAGGGGGGAGTACAATGAGCAGTTCTTC. The variable domain in full, completed from reference TRBV2 and TRBJ2-1, reads EPEVTQTPSHQVTQMGQEVILRCVPISNHLYFYWYRQILGQKVEFLVSFYNNEISEKSEIFDDQFSVERPDGSNFTLKIRSTKLEDSAMYFCASSADRGEYNEQFFGPGTRLTVL.